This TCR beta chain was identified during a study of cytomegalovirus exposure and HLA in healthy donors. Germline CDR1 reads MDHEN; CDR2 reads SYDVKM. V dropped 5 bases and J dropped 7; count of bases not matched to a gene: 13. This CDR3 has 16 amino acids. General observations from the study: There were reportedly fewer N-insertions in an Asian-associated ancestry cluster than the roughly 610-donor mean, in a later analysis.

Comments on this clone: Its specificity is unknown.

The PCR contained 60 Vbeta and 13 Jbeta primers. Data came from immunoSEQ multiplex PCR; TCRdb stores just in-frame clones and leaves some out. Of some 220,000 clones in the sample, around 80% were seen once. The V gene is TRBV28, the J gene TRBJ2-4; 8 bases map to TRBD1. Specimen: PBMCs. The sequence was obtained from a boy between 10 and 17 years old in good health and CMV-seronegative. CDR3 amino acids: CASSPLRNRGRNIQYF. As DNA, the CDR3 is TGTGCCAGCAGTCCCTTACGAAACAGGGGGAGGAACATTCAGTACTTC.